The source of this TCR beta chain is a study of shared clonotypes between healthy human individuals. Notes on the study in general: Memory subsets generally showed lower estimated richness than naive subsets.

Clones were read by immunoSEQ multiplex PCR, and TCRdb kept only the in-frame ones, dropping some. The repertoire holds about 2.3 million clones, roughly 92% seen once, with 0.37% in the top ten. This clone was seen a handful of times. Its antigen is still unknown. This clonotype was sampled from a man between 18 and 29 years old in good health. Some clones in this sample may be carry-over from other donors' samples. The sequenced sample was naive CD4+ T cells from PBMCs. Specified subset: CD45RA+ positively selected.

The CDR3 here is CASSPPSGEGGEQFF. The CDR3, as DNA: TGTGCCAGCTCACCACCGTCGGGGGAGGGGGGTGAGCAGTTCTTC. The chain is built from TRBV18 and TRBJ2-1, with D perhaps TRBD2 (7 bases). In germline, CDR1 is KGHSH, CDR2 LQKENI. The CDR3 totals 15 residues. V was clipped by 0 bases and J by 9 bases, with 15 bases between them.